The source of this TCR beta chain is a study of OX40 agonist ivuxolimab in advanced cancers. Study information: Three partial responders included one hepatocellular carcinoma patient and two cutaneous melanoma patients.

This table comes from immunoSEQ multiplex PCR, and its TCRdb copy is limited to in-frame clones, with some not included. The repertoire consists of 12,000 to 15,000 clones, with about four fifths occurring once and the leading ten covering about 31%. The CDR3 is 14 residues long. Trimming removed 1 base at V and 6 bases at J, with 10 bases between. The germline CDR1 and CDR2 sequences are SGHNT and YYREEE (reference sequence). The table lists this clone with a count of one. The chain uses TRBV5-4 and TRBJ1-4, with D unclear. Material: CD4+ or CD8+ T cells sorted from blood, obtained in a trial of the OX40 agonist ivuxolimab. The receptor was derived from an adult with an advanced solid tumor such as melanoma, head and neck, liver or kidney cancer. In nucleotides, the CDR3 is TGTGCCAGCAGCTTGATACCAGAAGATGAAAAACTGTTTTTT. Amino acids: CASSLIPEDEKLFF. Complete variable domain (other parts from reference TRBV5-4 and TRBJ1-4): ETGVTQSPTHLIKTRGQQVTLRCSSQSGHNTVSWYQQALGQGPQFIFQYYREEENGRGNFPPRFSGLQFPNYSSELNVNALELDDSALYLCASSLIPEDEKLFFGSGTQLSVL.